The T cell receptor beta chain under discussion was sequenced for a study of shared clonotypes between healthy human individuals. Recent vaccinations or acute infections were absent in the healthy HIV-negative adult donors. CDR3 size: 17 residues. The trim removed 8 bases at V and 4 bases at J, leaving 15 bases unmatched. Germline loops: CDR1 LNHDA, CDR2 SQIVND (reference sequence). The assay was carried out at the deep level. The repertoire was sequenced with immunoSEQ multiplex PCR; TCRdb's copy has only in-frame clones and lacks some. Here the sample spans 2,500,000 or so clones, 90% to 95% being singletons.

The receptor comes from a man aged 18 to 29 in good health. Some clones in this sample may be carry-over from other donors' samples. The sample was naive CD4+ T cells from PBMCs. Regarding subset: CD45RA+ positively selected. The chain carries TRBV19 and TRBJ1-3; 9 nucleotides align to TRBD1. DNA for the CDR3: TGTGCCAGTGGACCGGGACAGGGTTTGGGTTTCGGAAACACCATATATTTT. Translation: CASGPGQGLGFGNTIYF.